This T cell receptor beta chain is drawn from a study of CD8+CD57+ T cells in acquired aplastic anemia. The TCR beta profiling, which covered VDJ combination and CDR3 sequence, was carried out using genomic DNA as the template. TCRdb itself ran the reads through MiXCR, one entry per CDR3 protein. The top ten hold around 1.1% of the sample, which has about 220,000 distinct CDR3 sequences, 30% to 40% seen once. To note about this clonotype: Its antigen is still unknown.

Broader study findings: Controls did not differ significantly from patients in CD8+ Simpson's diversity.

Sequencing was performed on sorted CD4+, CD8+, or CD8+CD57+ T cells (not recorded which) from PBMCs. This sequence was found in a human donor in good health, serving as a control.

CDR3 coding DNA: TGTGCCACCAGTGACAAGGGACTAGTCCCGCAGTATTTT. It is translated as CATSDKGLVPQYF. J is TRBJ2-3 and V is TRBV24-1; 8 bases are a match to TRBD2. V was pared by 4 bases and J by 10 bases, with 6 bases of the junction left unmatched. CDR1 is KGHDR, CDR2 SFDVKD, per germline. The CDR3 length is 13 residues.